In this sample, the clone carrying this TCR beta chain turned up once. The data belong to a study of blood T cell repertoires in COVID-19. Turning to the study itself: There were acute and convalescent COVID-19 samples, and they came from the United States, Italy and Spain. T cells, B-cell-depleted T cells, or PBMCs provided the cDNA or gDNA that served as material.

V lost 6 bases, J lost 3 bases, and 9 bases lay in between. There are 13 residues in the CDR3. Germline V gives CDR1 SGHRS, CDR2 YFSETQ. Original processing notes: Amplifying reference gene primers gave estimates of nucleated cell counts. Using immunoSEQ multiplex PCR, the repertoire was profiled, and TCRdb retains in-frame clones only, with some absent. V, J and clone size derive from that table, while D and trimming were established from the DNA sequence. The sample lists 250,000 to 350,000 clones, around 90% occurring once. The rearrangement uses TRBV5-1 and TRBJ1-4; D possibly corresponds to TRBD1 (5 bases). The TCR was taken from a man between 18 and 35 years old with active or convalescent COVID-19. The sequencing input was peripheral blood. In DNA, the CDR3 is TGCGCCAGCAAAAGGGGCTCTAATGAAAAACTGTTTTTT. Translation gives CASKRGSNEKLFF.